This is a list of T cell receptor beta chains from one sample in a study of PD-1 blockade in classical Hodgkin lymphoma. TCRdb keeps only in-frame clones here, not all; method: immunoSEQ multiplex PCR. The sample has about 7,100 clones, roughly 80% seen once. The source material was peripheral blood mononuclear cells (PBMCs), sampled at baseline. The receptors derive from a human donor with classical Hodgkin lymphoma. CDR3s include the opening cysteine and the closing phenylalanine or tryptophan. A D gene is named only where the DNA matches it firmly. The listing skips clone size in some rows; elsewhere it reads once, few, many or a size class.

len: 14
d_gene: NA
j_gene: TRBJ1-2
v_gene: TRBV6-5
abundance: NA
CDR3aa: CASSYSPVPYGYTF
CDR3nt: TGTGCCAGCAGTTACTCGCCCGTGCCTTATGGCTACACCTTC

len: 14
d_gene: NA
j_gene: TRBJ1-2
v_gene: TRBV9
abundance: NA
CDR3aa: CASSAGDANYGYTF
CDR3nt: TGTGCCAGCAGCGCAGGGGATGCTAACTATGGCTACACCTTC

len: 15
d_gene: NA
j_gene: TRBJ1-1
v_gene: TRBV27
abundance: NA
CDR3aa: CASSLSGALGTEAFF
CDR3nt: TGTGCCAGCAGTTTATCTGGGGCACTAGGCACTGAAGCTTTCTTT

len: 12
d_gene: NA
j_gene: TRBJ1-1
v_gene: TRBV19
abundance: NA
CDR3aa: CASWEGGTEAFF
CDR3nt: TGTGCCAGTTGGGAAGGGGGCACTGAAGCTTTCTTT

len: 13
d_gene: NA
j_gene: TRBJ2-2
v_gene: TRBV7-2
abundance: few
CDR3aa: CASSLSGTGELFF
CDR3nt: TGTGCCAGCAGCCTAAGTGGCACCGGGGAGCTGTTTTTT

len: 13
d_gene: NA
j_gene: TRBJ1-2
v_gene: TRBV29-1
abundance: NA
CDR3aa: CSVGIGANYGYTF
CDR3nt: TGCAGCGTTGGTATAGGGGCCAACTATGGCTACACCTTC

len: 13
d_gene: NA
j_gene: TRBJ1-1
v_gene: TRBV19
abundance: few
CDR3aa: CASSISGTTEAFF
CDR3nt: TGTGCCAGTAGTATCTCGGGGACCACTGAAGCTTTCTTT

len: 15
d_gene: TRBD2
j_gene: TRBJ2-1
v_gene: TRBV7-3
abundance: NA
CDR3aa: CASSLTSGFYNEQFF
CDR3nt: TGTGCCAGCAGCCTAACTAGCGGTTTCTACAATGAGCAGTTCTTC

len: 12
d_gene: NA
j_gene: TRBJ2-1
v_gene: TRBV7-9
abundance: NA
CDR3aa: CASSSLPQEQFF
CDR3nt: TGTGCCAGCAGCTCTCTCCCCCAGGAGCAGTTCTTC

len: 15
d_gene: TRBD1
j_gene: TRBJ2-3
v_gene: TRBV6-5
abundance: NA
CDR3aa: CASNLGQGNKDTQYF
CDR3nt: TGTGCCAGCAACTTAGGACAGGGGAATAAAGATACGCAGTATTTT

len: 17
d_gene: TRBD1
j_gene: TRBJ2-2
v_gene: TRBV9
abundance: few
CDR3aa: CASSVAVRGLDTGELFF
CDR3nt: TGTGCCAGCAGCGTAGCTGTTAGGGGGCTGGATACCGGGGAGCTGTTTTTT

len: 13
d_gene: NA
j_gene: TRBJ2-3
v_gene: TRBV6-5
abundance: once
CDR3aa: CASGGRATDTQYF
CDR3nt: TGTGCCAGCGGAGGCAGGGCAACAGATACGCAGTATTTT

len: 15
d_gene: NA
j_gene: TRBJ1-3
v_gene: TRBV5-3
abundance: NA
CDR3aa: CARTGRADSGNTIYF
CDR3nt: TGTGCCAGAACCGGCAGGGCGGACTCTGGAAACACCATATATTTT

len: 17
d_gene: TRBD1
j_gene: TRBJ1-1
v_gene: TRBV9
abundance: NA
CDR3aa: CASSDRQGLKGNTEAFF
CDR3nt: TGTGCCAGCAGCGACCGACAGGGTCTTAAGGGGAACACTGAAGCTTTCTTT

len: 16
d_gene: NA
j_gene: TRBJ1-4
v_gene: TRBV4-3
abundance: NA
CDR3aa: CASSQDRGSANEKLFF
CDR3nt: TGCGCCAGCAGCCAAGATCGGGGGTCGGCTAATGAAAAACTGTTTTTT

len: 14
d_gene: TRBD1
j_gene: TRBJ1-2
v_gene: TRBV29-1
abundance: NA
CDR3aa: CSVETTGGLYGYTF
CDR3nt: TGCAGCGTTGAAACGACAGGGGGCCTCTATGGCTACACCTTC

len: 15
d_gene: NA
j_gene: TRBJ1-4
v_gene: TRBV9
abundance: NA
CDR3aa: CASSPRGATNEKLFF
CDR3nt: TGTGCCAGCAGCCCCCGAGGTGCAACTAATGAAAAACTGTTTTTT

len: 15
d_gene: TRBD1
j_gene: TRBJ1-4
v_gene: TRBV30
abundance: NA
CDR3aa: CAWSVIETGVRKLFF
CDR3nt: TGTGCCTGGAGTGTTATTGAGACAGGGGTGAGAAAACTGTTTTTT

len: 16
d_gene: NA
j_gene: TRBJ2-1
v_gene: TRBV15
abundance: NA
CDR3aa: CATSRDRGGPYNEQFF
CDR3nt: TGTGCCACCAGCAGAGATAGAGGAGGGCCTTACAATGAGCAGTTCTTC

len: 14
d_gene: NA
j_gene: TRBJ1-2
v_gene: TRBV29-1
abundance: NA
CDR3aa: CSVERRDVNYGYTF
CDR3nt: TGCAGCGTTGAAAGGCGGGACGTTAACTATGGCTACACCTTC

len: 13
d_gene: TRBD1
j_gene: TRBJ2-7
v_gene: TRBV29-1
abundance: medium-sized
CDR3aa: CSVGTGTLYEQYF
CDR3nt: TGCAGCGTTGGGACAGGGACCCTCTACGAGCAGTACTTC

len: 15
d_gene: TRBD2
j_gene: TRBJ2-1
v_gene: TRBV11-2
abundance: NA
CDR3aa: CASSLVGGGGNEQFF
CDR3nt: TGTGCCAGCAGCTTAGTTGGGGGGGGAGGGAATGAGCAGTTCTTC

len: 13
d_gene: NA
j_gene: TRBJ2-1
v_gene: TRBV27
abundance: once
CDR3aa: CASSPGGRNEQFF
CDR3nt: TGTGCCAGCAGTCCGGGTGGGAGGAATGAGCAGTTCTTC

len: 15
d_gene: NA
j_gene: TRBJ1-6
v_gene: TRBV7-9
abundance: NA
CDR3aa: CASSLEDGINSPLHF
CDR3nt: TGTGCCAGCAGCTTAGAGGACGGTATTAATTCACCCCTCCACTTT

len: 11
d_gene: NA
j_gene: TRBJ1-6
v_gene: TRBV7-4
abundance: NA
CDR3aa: CASSFAPPLHF
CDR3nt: TGTGCCAGCAGCTTCGCCCCACCCCTCCACTTT

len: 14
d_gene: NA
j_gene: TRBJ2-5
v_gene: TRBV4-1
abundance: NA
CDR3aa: CASSQVGAQETQYF
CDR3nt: TGCGCCAGCAGCCAAGTTGGGGCGCAAGAGACCCAGTACTTC

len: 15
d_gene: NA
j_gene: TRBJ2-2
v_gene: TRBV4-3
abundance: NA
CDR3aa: CASSRWTNQAGELFF
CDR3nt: TGCGCCAGCAGCCGGTGGACCAATCAGGCCGGGGAGCTGTTTTTT

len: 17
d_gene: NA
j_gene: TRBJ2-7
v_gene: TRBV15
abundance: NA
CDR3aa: CATSRDLGSSLGNEQYF
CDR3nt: TGTGCCACCAGCAGAGATCTGGGATCTTCCCTAGGAAACGAGCAGTACTTC

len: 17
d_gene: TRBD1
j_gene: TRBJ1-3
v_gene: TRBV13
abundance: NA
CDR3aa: CASSLSSGQGRGNTIYF
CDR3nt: TGTGCCAGCAGCTTGAGTTCGGGACAGGGGAGGGGAAACACCATATATTTT

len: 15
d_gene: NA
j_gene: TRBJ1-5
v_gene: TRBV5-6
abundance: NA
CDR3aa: CASSLGPSSNQPQHF
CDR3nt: TGTGCCAGCAGCTTGGGGCCTTCGAGCAATCAGCCCCAGCATTTT

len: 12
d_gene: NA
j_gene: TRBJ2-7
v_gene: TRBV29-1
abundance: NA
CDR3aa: CSAGAGDYEQYF
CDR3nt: TGCAGCGCGGGGGCGGGGGACTACGAGCAGTACTTC

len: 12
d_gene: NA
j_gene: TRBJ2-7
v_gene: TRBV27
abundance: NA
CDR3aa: CASSPNLGEQYF
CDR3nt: TGTGCCAGCAGTCCTAACCTAGGGGAGCAGTACTTC

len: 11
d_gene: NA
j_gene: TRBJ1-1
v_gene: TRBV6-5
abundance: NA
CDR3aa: CASWRNTEAFF
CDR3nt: TGTGCCAGCTGGAGAAACACTGAAGCTTTCTTT

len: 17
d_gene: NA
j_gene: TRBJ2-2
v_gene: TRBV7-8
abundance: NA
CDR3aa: CASSLDGTGEDTGELFF
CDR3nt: TGTGCCAGCAGCTTAGACGGGACGGGGGAGGACACCGGGGAGCTGTTTTTT

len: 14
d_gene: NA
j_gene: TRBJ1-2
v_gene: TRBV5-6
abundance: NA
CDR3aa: CASSQSGGVGGYTF
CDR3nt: TGTGCCAGCAGCCAGAGTGGGGGGGTTGGTGGCTACACCTTC

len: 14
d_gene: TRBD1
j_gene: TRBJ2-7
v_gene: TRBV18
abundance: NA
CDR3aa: CASSRDRASYEQYF
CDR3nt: TGTGCCAGCTCACGGGACAGGGCCTCCTACGAGCAGTACTTC

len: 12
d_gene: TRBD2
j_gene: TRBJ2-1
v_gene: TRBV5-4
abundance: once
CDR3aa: CASSSEGGGQFF
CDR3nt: TGTGCCAGCAGCTCTGAGGGCGGGGGGCAGTTCTTC

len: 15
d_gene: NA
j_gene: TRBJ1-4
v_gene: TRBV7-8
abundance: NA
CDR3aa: CASSLSTPPNEKLFF
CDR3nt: TGTGCCAGCAGCTTATCGACTCCGCCTAATGAAAAACTGTTTTTT

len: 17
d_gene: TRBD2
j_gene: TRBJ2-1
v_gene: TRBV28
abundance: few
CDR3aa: CASSFFDLAGGPGEQFF
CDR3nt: TGTGCCAGCAGTTTTTTTGACCTAGCGGGGGGGCCCGGTGAGCAGTTCTTC

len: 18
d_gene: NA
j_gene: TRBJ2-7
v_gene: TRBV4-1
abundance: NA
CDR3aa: CASSQDQIRDMNSYEQYF
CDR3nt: TGCGCCAGCAGCCAAGACCAAATCCGGGACATGAACTCCTACGAGCAGTACTTC

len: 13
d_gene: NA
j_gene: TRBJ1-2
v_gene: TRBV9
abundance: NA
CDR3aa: CASSVLGGYGYTF
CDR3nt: TGTGCCAGCAGCGTCCTAGGGGGCTATGGCTACACCTTC

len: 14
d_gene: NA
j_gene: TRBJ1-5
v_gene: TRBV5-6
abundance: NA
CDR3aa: CASSPRDTNQPQHF
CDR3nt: TGTGCCAGCAGCCCCCGGGACACCAATCAGCCCCAGCATTTT

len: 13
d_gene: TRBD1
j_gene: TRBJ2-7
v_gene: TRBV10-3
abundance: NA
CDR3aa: CAISGRDRYEQYF
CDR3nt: TGTGCCATCAGTGGCAGGGACAGGTACGAGCAGTACTTC

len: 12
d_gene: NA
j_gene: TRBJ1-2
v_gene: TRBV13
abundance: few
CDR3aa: CASSLGGYGYTF
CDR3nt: TGTGCCAGCAGCTTGGGCGGCTATGGCTACACCTTC

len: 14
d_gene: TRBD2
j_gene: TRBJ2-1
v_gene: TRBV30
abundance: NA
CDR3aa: CAWRLAGSYNEQFF
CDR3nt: TGTGCCTGGAGACTAGCGGGATCCTACAATGAGCAGTTCTTC

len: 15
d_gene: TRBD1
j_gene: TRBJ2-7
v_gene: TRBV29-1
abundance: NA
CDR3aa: CSVEDTTGVIYEQYF
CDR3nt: TGCAGCGTTGAAGATACCACAGGGGTGATTTACGAGCAGTACTTC

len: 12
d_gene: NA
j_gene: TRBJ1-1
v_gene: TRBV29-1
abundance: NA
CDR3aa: CSVEPDRSEAFF
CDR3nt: TGCAGCGTTGAACCAGACAGGTCCGAAGCTTTCTTT

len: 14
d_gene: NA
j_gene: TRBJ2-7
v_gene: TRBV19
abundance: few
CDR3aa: CASSNTGRVYEQYF
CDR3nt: TGTGCCAGTAGTAACACTGGGCGCGTATACGAGCAGTACTTC

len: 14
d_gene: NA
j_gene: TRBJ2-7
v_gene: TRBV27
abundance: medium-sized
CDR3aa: CASSSGTRVYEQYF
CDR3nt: TGTGCCAGCAGTTCCGGGACACGGGTCTACGAGCAGTACTTC

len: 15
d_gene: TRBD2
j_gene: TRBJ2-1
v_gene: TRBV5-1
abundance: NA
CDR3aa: CASSIAGAPYNEQFF
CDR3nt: TGCGCCAGCAGCATAGCGGGAGCCCCCTACAATGAGCAGTTCTTC

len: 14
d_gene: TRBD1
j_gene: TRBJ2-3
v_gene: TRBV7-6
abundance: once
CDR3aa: CASSLPGTADTQYF
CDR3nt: TGTGCCAGCAGCTTACCCGGGACAGCAGATACGCAGTATTTT

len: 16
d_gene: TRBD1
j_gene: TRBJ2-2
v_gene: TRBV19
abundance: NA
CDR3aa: CASSIIGTGRDGELFF
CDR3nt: TGTGCCAGTAGTATAATCGGGACAGGGAGGGACGGGGAGCTGTTTTTT

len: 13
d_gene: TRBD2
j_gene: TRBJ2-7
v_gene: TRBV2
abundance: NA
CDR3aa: CASMAGDAYEQYF
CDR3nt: TGTGCCAGCATGGCGGGAGACGCCTACGAGCAGTACTTC

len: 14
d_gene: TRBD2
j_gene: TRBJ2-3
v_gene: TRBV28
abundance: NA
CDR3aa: CASSFLAGTDTQYF
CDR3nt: TGTGCCAGCAGTTTCTTAGCGGGAACAGATACGCAGTATTTT

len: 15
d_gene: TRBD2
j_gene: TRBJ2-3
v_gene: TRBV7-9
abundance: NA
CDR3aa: CASSLLAGGLDTQYF
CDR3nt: TGTGCCAGCAGCTTACTAGCGGGGGGGCTAGATACGCAGTATTTT

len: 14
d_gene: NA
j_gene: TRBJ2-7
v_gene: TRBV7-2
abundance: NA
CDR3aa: CASSSGLYSYEQYF
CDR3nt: TGTGCCAGCAGCTCGGGACTTTACTCCTACGAGCAGTACTTC

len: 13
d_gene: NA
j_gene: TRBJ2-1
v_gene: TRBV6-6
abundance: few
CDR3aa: CASSSGAANEQFF
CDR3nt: TGTGCCAGCAGTTCGGGGGCGGCCAATGAGCAGTTCTTC

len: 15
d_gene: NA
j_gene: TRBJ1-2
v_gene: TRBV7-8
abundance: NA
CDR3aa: CASSLVEGKSYGYTF
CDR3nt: TGTGCCAGCAGCTTAGTAGAAGGGAAGAGCTATGGCTACACCTTC